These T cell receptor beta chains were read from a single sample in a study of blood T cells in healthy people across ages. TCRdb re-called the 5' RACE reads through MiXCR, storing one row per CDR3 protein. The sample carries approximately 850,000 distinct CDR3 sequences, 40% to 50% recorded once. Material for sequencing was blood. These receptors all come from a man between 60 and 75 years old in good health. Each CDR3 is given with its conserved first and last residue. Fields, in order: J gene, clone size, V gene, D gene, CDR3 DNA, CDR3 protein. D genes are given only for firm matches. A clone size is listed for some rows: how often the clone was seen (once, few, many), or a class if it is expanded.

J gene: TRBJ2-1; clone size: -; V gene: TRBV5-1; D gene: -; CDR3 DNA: TGCGCCAGCAGCTTGGCCCCGGCTAGCGCAAATGAGCAGTTCTTC; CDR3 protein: CASSLAPASANEQFF
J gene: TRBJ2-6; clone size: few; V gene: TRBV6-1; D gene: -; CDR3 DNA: TGTGCCAGCAGTGAACCGGGCTCTGGGGCCAACGTCCTGACTTTC; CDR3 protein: CASSEPGSGANVLTF
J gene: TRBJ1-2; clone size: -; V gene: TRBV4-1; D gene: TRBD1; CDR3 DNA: TGCGCCAGCAGCCAAGTGGGACAGGGGGCGCGTGGCTACACCTTC; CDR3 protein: CASSQVGQGARGYTF
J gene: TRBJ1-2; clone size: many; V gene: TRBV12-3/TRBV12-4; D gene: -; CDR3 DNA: TGTGCCAGCAGCCCAGGGTATTCAGGGAAGGAAACGATAAGCTACACCTTC; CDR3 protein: CASSPGYSGKETISYTF
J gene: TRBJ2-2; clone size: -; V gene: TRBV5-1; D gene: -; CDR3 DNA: TGCGCCAGCAAATCCTCGGGAATGTCCGGGGAGCTGTTTTTT; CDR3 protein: CASKSSGMSGELFF
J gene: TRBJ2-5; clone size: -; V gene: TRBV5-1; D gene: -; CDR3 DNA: TGCGCCAGCTGGAACACAGGGATGGAAGAGACCCAGTACTTC; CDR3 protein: CASWNTGMEETQYF
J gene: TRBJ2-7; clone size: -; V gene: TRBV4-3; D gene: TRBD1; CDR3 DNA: TGCGCCAGCAGCCAAGAACAGGGGGACTACGAGCAGTACTTC; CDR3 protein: CASSQEQGDYEQYF
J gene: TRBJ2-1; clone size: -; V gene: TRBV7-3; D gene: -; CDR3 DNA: TGTGCCAGCAGCTTAAATGCGGAGGGATACAATGAGCAGTTCTTC; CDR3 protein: CASSLNAEGYNEQFF
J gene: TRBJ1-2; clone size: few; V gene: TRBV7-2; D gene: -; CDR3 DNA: TGTGCCAGCAGCTCCGACGGTAACTATGGCTACACCTTC; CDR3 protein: CASSSDGNYGYTF
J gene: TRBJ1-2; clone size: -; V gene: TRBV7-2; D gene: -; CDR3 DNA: TGTGCCAGCAGCCTGATGGAGCGCTATGGCTACACCTTC; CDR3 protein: CASSLMERYGYTF
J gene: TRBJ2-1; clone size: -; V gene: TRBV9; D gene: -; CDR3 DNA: TGTGCCAGCAGCGTAACTAGCCCCTACAATGAGCAGTTCTTC; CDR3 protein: CASSVTSPYNEQFF
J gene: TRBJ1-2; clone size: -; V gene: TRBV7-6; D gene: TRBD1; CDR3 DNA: TGTGCCAGCAGCTTAGGGCCAGGGGGAACTAACTATGGCTACACCTTC; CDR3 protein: CASSLGPGGTNYGYTF
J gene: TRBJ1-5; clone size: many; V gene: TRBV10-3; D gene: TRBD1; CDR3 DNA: TGTGCCATCAGTGGACAGGGGAACAATCAGCCCCAGCATTTT; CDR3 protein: CAISGQGNNQPQHF
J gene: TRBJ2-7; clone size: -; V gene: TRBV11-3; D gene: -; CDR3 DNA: TGTGCCAGCAGCCCGGGCCAAGGGAGTGAATACGAGCAGTACTTC; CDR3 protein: CASSPGQGSEYEQYF
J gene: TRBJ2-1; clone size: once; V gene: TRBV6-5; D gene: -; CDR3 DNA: TGTGCCAGCAGTCAAGCGGACAGATCCTACAATGAGCAGTTCTTC; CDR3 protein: CASSQADRSYNEQFF
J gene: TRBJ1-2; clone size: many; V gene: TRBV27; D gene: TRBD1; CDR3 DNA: TGTGCCAGCAGCCAGACAGGGAACTATGGCTACACCTTC; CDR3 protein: CASSQTGNYGYTF
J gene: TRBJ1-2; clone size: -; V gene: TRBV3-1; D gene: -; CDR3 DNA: TGTGCCAGCCGGGACGGCGGCAACTATGGCTACACCTTC; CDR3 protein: CASRDGGNYGYTF
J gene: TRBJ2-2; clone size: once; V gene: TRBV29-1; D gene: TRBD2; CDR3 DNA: TGCGGCGTTGAATATAGCGGGGGGCCTCCCGGGGAGCTGTTTTTT; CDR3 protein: CGVEYSGGPPGELFF
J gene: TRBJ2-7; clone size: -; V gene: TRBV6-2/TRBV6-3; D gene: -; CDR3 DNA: TGTGCCAGCAGGGACGGGGGGCCAATATACTCCTACGAGCAGTACTTC; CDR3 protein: CASRDGGPIYSYEQYF
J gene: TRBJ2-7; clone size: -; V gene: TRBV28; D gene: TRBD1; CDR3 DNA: TGTGCCAGCCCTCCCCCGGGACAGGGAACCTACGAGCAGTACTTC; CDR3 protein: CASPPPGQGTYEQYF
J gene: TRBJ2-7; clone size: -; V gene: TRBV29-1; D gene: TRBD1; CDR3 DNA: TGCAGCGTAGCATCCGGGACAGGGGGCCCCTACGAGCAGTACTTC; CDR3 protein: CSVASGTGGPYEQYF
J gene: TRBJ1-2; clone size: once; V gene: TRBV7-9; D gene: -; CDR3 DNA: TGTGCCAGCAGCTCCGCCGATGGCTACACCTTC; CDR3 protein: CASSSADGYTF
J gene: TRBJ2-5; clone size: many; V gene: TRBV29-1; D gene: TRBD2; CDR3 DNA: TGCAGCGTTATCGGACTAGCTGGGGAGACCCAGTACTTC; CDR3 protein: CSVIGLAGETQYF
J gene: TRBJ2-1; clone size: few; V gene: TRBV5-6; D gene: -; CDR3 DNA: TGTGCCAGCAGCCCCCGATGGCAGAATGAGCAGTTCTTC; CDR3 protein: CASSPRWQNEQFF
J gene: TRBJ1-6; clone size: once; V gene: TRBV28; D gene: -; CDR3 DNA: TGTGCCAGCAAGGAAAGGGGGAATTCACCCCTCCACTTT; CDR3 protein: CASKERGNSPLHF
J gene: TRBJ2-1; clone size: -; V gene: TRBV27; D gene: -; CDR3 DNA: TGTGCCAGCAGATTCGGGGGTAATGAGCAGTTCTTC; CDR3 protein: CASRFGGNEQFF
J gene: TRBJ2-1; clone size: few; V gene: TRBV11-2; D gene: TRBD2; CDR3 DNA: TGTGCCAGCAGCTCCGGTCCGGAGCGGGGGGCGAGTGAGCAGTTCTTC; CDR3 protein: CASSSGPERGASEQFF
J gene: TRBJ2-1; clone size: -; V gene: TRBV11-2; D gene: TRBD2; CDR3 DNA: TGTGCCAGCAGCTTCGGAGCGGGGGGTCTCAATGAGCAGTTCTTC; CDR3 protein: CASSFGAGGLNEQFF
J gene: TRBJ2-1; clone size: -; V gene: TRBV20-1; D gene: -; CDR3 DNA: TGCAGTGCCCTAGGGACCCGGCAAGACAATGAGCAGTTCTTC; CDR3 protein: CSALGTRQDNEQFF
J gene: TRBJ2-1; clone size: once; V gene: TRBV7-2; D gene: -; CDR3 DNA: TGTGCCAGCAGTGCCGGGTTCTTCAATGAGCAGTTCTTC; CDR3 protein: CASSAGFFNEQFF
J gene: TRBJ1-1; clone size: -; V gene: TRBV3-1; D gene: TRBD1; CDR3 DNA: TGTGCCAGCAGCCCCCCCGACAGGGTAGATACTGAAGCTTTCTTT; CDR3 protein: CASSPPDRVDTEAFF